The 21 T cell receptor beta chains presented below share a single source sample, sequenced in a study of T cells expressing NK-cell markers (dated by TCRdb to the early 2020s). The library was prepared using 5' RACE. The reads were generated on an Illumina HiSeq 2000. TCRdb reprocessed the reads; each CDR3 protein sequence makes one entry, and DNA is unavailable. The sample's records list about 450,000 distinct CDR3 sequences. Of the sample, more than 7% is held by the ten largest clones. Sequencing was carried out using blood T cells: a sorted CD56 or NKG2C T cell subset, CD4+ or CD8+ T cells, or bulk PBMC T cells (not recorded which). The source of these receptors is a woman between 18 and 70 years old in good health.

The rearrangement uses TRBV5-1 and TRBJ1-6; TCRdb calls TRBD1, which cannot be checked without DNA. Germline V CDR1 and CDR2: SGHRS, YFSETQ. This CDR3 contains 14 residues. This CDR3 reads CASSTGTPNSPLHF.

The chain combines TRBV27 with TRBJ2-3; with no DNA, the TCRdb D assignment of TRBD2 cannot be verified. Germline V gene data show CDR1 as MNHEY and CDR2 as SMNVEV (reference sequence). The CDR3 totals 14 residues. CDR3 amino acids: CASSLNPTSNTQYF.

The J gene is TRBJ1-3, the V gene TRBV7-6. This CDR3 is built from 15 residues. CDR1 and CDR2 (germline): SGHVS, FNYEAQ. This CDR3 is CASSPLVVSGNTIYF. The full variable domain, in which reference TRBV7-6 and TRBJ1-3 provide the parts outside the CDR3, is GAGVSQSPRYKVTKRGQDVALRCDPISGHVSLYWYRQALGQGPEFLTYFNYEAQQDKSGLPNDRFSAERPEGSISTLTIQRTEQRDSAMYRCASSPLVVSGNTIYFGEGSWLTVV.

The chain carries TRBV6-5 and TRBJ1-2; TCRdb's assignment of TRBD1 cannot be checked, as there is no DNA. Germline CDR1 is MNHEY and CDR2 is SVGAGI. This CDR3 comprises 14 residues. CDR3: CASSYSGTGSGYTF.

The chain joins TRBV27 to TRBJ2-7; the TRBD1 assignment by TCRdb is unverifiable without DNA. The CDR3 extends over 15 amino acids. CDR1 and CDR2 from the germline V gene are MNHEY and SMNVEV (reference sequence). The CDR3 here is CASRPPGTPKEEQYF.

The CDR3 sequence: CAFGQQNTEAFF. The chain is built from TRBV30 and TRBJ1-1; with no DNA, the TCRdb D assignment of TRBD1 cannot be verified. This CDR3 has 12 amino acids. Germline V gene lookup returns CDR1 GTSNPN and CDR2 SVGIG (reference sequence).

The chain is built from TRBV12-3 or TRBV12-4 and TRBJ1-2. The CDR3 runs to 13 residues. The CDR3 is CASSLSGGYGYTF.

V usage is TRBV25-1 and J usage is TRBJ2-2; the D call from TCRdb, TRBD1, cannot be confirmed without DNA. Germline assignment: CDR1 MGHDK and CDR2 SYGVNS. CDR3 length equals 14 residues. This chain's CDR3 is CASVGQGAGGELFF.

The V gene is TRBV20-1, the J gene TRBJ1-5. In germline, CDR1 is DFQATT, CDR2 SNEGSKA (reference sequence). The CDR3 runs to 11 residues. The CDR3 is CSATPERPQHF.

The chain is built from TRBV20-1 and TRBJ2-2. Germline CDR1 is DFQATT and CDR2 is SNEGSKA (reference sequence). The CDR3 has 11 amino acids. The CDR3 loop is CSASHTGELFF.

This chain uses TRBV5-4 with TRBJ2-2; TCRdb's assignment of TRBD1 cannot be checked, as there is no DNA. In germline, CDR1 is SGHNT, CDR2 YYREEE (reference sequence). The CDR3 covers 14 residues. CDR3: CASSPPQGTGELFF.

V and J are TRBV7-8 and TRBJ1-6; no DNA is available, so the TRBD1 call from TCRdb remains unchecked. From germline, CDR1 is SGHVS and CDR2 FQNEAQ. There are 16 residues in the CDR3. CDR3 loop: CASSPRGQDYNSPLHF.

V and J are TRBV20-1 and TRBJ1-2; TCRdb reports TRBD1, a call that lacks DNA to check it against. Germline V gives CDR1 DFQATT, CDR2 SNEGSKA (reference sequence). The CDR3 is 12 amino acids. CDR3 loop: CSARWDGYGYTF.

The CDR3 loop reads CSATPLAGNYNEQFF. The rearrangement joins TRBV20-1 to TRBJ2-1; TCRdb names TRBD2, which stays unverified in the absence of DNA. Per germline, CDR1 DFQATT and CDR2 SNEGSKA (reference sequence). CDR3 length equals 15 residues.

The chain is built from TRBV4-3 and TRBJ2-3. Germline CDR1 is LGHNA and CDR2 is YSLEER. CDR3 size: 15 residues. CDR3 sequence: CASSAAATSTDTQYF.

The CDR3 here is CASNLTGTNEKLFF. The genes are TRBV12-3 or TRBV12-4 and TRBJ1-4; the D call from TCRdb, TRBD1, cannot be confirmed without DNA. This CDR3 comprises 14 residues.

The V gene is TRBV12-3 or TRBV12-4, the J gene TRBJ2-2; the TCRdb D gene call, TRBD2, has no DNA to confirm it. The CDR3 has 13 amino acids. CDR3 region: CASRGPNTGELFF.

This chain uses TRBV20-1 with TRBJ1-5. This CDR3 has 13 residues. Germline-derived CDR1 and CDR2 are DFQATT and SNEGSKA (reference sequence). The CDR3 here is CSARDLSNQPQHF.

The chain has TRBV12-3 or TRBV12-4 and TRBJ2-3; TCRdb's D call of TRBD1 is untestable without DNA. The CDR3 loop spans 17 amino acids. This CDR3 reads CASSLWGQGPGTDTQYF.

The chain carries TRBV6-2 or TRBV6-3 and TRBJ2-2; TCRdb reports TRBD2, a call that lacks DNA to check it against. Germline V gene lookup returns CDR1 MNHEY and CDR2 SVGEGT. The CDR3 runs 14 residues. CDR3: CASYEAGGTGELFF.

The rearrangement uses TRBV9 and TRBJ2-2; TCRdb names TRBD1, which stays unverified in the absence of DNA. There are 14 residues in the CDR3. The germline V gene encodes CDR1 SGDLS and CDR2 YYNGEE. CDR3 residues: CASRIDRNTGELFF.